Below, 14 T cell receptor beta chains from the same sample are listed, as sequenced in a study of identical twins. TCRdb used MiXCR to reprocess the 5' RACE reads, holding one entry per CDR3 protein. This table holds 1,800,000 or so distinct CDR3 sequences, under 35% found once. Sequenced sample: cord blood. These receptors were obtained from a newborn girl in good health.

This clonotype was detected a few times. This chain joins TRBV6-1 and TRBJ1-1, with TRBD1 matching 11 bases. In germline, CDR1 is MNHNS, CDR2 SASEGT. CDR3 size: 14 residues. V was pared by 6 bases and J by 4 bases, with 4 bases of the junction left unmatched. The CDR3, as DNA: TGTGCCAGCAGGGACAGGGGGCCGAGCACTGAAGCTTTCTTT. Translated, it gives CASRDRGPSTEAFF.

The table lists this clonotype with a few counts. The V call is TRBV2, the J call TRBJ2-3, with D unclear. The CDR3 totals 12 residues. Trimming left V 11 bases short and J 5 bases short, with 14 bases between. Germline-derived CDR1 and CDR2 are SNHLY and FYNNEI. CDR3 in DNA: TGTGCCTTTGAAGAGATTGTAGATACGCAGTATTTT. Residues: CAFEEIVDTQYF.

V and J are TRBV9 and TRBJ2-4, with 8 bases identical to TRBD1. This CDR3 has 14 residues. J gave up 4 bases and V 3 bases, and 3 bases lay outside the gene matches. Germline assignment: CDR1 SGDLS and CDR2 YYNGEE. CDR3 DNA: TGTGCCAGCAGCGCAACAGGGGGGAAAAACATTCAGTACTTC. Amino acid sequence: CASSATGGKNIQYF.

The CDR3 coding sequence is TGCGCCAGCAGCCGCCTACTAGCGGGGGCTTACAATGAGCAGTTCTTC. Its protein is CASSRLLAGAYNEQFF. The J gene is TRBJ2-1, the V gene TRBV4-1; TRBD2 matches at 11 bases. Germline lookup yields CDR1 MGHRA and CDR2 YSYEKL. V gave up 4 bases and J gave up 4 bases; unmatched junction bases: 6. This CDR3 spans 16 amino acids.

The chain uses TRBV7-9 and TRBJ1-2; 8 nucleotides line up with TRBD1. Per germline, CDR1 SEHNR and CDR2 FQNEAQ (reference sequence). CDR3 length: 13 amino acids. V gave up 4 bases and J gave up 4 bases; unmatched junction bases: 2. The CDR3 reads CASSWDRPYGYTF. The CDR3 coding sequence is TGTGCCAGCAGCTGGGACAGGCCCTATGGCTACACCTTC.

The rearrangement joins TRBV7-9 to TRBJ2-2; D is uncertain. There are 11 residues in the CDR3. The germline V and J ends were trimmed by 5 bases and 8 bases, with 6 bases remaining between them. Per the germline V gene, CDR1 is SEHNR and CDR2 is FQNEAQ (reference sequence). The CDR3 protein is CASSPRGELFF. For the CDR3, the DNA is TGTGCCAGCAGCCCCCGGGGGGAGCTGTTTTTT.

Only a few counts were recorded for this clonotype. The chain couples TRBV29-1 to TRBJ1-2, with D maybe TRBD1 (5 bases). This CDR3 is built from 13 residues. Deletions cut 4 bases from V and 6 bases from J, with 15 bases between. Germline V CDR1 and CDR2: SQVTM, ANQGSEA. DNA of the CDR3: TGCAGCGTTGTCGGGGGGGAAGGGGATGGCTACACCTTC. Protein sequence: CSVVGGEGDGYTF.

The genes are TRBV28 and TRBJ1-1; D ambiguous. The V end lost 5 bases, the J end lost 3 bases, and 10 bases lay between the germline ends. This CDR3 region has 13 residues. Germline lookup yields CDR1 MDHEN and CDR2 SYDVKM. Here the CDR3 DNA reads TGTGCCAGCAGTCCGGTCATTTACACTGAAGCTTTCTTT. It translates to CASSPVIYTEAFF.

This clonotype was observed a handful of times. CDR3 in amino acids: CASSGLAGGQPPYNEQFF. As DNA, the CDR3 is TGTGCCAGCAGTGGTCTAGCGGGGGGGCAACCCCCCTACAATGAGCAGTTCTTC. The chain combines TRBV12-3 or TRBV12-4 with TRBJ2-1; 12 bases agree with TRBD2. Losses at the gene ends were 5 bases for V and 2 bases for J; bases not matched to a gene: 10. The CDR3 is made up of 18 amino acids.

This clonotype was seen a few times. In nucleotides, the CDR3 is TGTGCCAGCAGTTTAGAGGCACCGGGGGTGGTCGAGCAGTACTTC. Translation gives CASSLEAPGVVEQYF. The chain uses TRBV28 and TRBJ2-7; tentatively, D is TRBD2 (6 bases). CDR1 and CDR2 from the germline V gene are MDHEN and SYDVKM. V gave up 2 bases and J gave up 6 bases, with 17 bases separating them. This CDR3 contains 15 residues.

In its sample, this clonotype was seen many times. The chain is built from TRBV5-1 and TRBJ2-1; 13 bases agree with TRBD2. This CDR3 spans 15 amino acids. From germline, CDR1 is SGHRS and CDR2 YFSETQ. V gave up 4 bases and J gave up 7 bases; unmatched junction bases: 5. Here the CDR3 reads CASSVLAGGPNEQFF. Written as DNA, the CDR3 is TGCGCCAGCAGCGTACTAGCGGGAGGGCCTAATGAGCAGTTCTTC.

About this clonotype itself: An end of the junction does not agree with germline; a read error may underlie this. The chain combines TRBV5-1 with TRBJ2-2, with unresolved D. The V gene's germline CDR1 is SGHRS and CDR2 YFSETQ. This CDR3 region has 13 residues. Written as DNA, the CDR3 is TGCGCCGGCAGCTTGGCTGGAGCCGGGGAGCTGTTTTTT. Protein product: CAGSLAGAGELFF. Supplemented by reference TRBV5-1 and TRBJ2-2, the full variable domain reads KAGVTQTPRYLIKTRGQQVTLSCSPISGHRSVSWYQQTPGQGLQFLFEYFSETQRNKGNFPGRFSGRQFSNSRSEMNVSTLELGDSALYLCAGSLAGAGELFFGEGSRLTVL.

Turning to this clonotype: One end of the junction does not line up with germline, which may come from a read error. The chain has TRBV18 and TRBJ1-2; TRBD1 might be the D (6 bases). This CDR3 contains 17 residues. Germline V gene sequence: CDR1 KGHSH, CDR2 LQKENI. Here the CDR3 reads CAGSPLPPGHQTGGYTF. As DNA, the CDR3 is TGTGCCGGCTCACCACTTCCCCCGGGACATCAAACGGGCGGCTACACCTTC.

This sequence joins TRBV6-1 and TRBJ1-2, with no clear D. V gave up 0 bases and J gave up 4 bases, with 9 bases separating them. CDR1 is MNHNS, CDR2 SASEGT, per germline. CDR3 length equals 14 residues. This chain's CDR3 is CASSEAGRPYGYTF. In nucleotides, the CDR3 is TGTGCCAGCAGTGAAGCCGGACGGCCCTATGGCTACACCTTC.